This note documents a single T cell receptor (beta chain) sequence. Its target is not known. The Oncomine TCR Beta short-read assay generated sequence data from the DNA of cultured CD4+ T cells. TCRdb reprocessed the PCR reads via MiXCR and lists one record per CDR3 protein. The repertoire holds around 10,000 distinct CDR3 sequences, with 64% as singletons. This entry comes from a study of vaccination and CD4 T cells after COVID-19. Findings of the study overall: Convalescent patients showed a median about 90% of reactive clones that were seen only post-vaccination.

Per germline, CDR1 DFQATT and CDR2 SNEGSKA (reference sequence). V dropped 2 bases and J dropped 2; count of bases not matched to a gene: 7. The CDR3 loop spans 16 amino acids. The treatment: approximately nine-day PBMC culture with coronavirus spike peptide pools or control peptides (ViraFEST assay). PBMCs, plated at two million per well, were grown in the presence of 10 IU/ml IL-2 and around 10 ug/ml peptide pools. The sequence was obtained from a human donor who had recovered from COVID-19. This sequence joins TRBV20-1 and TRBJ2-2; 8 bases fit TRBD1. Input material: CD4+ T cells from blood, cultured in vitro. The CDR3 is CSARPPGQVNTGELFF. CDR3 nucleotide sequence: TGCAGTGCTAGACCTCCGGGACAGGTTAACACCGGGGAGCTGTTTTTT.